The 4 T cell receptor beta chains presented below share a single source sample, sequenced in a study of blood T cells in healthy people across ages (dated by TCRdb to about 2015). The library relied on 5' RACE. A second PCR of roughly 6 to 12 cycles was run with a J-beta primer mix and a sample-barcoded 5' primer. TCRdb reran the public reads through fastp at Q25 and MiXCR, keeping productive beta chains. Rows are combined by CDR3 protein, so each entry shows the most common genes and DNA. A total of approximately 2,000,000 distinct CDR3 sequences appear in this sample, about 39% of them only once. More than 20% of the sample belongs to the ten largest clones. Sequenced sample: blood. The receptors originated from a human donor in good health.

This clonotype was seen a handful of times. V and J are TRBV5-1 and TRBJ1-2; the D gene is possibly TRBD1 (6 bases). The CDR3 totals 16 residues. Germline lookup yields CDR1 SGHRS and CDR2 YFSETQ. Trimming pared 0 bases from V and 6 bases from J, leaving 18 bases between. This CDR3 is CASSLEFAGARDGYTF. The CDR3 nucleotides are TGCGCCAGCAGCTTGGAGTTCGCGGGGGCGCGGGATGGCTACACCTTC.

The genes are TRBV7-6 and TRBJ2-7, with D uncertain. The V and J ends lost 1 base and 5 bases respectively, with 15 bases between them. The V gene's germline CDR1 is SGHVS and CDR2 FNYEAQ. The CDR3 extends over 15 amino acids. This CDR3 is CASSLVVNAPHEQYF. The CDR3 DNA is TGTGCCAGCAGCTTAGTTGTAAATGCTCCTCACGAGCAGTACTTC. Full variable domain (remainder filled in from reference TRBV7-6 and TRBJ2-7): GAGVSQSPRYKVTKRGQDVALRCDPISGHVSLYWYRQALGQGPEFLTYFNYEAQQDKSGLPNDRFSAERPEGSISTLTIQRTEQRDSAMYRCASSLVVNAPHEQYFGPGTRLTVT.

Only a few counts were recorded for this clonotype. The gene calls are TRBV15 and TRBJ2-5; the D gene could be TRBD1 or TRBD2 (5 bases each). Germline values: CDR1 LNHNV, CDR2 YYDKDF (reference sequence). The germline V and J ends were trimmed by 0 bases and 7 bases, with 12 bases remaining between them. CDR3 size: 14 residues. The CDR3 protein is CATSREGSGGTQYF. The DNA for the CDR3 is TGTGCCACCAGCAGAGAAGGTAGTGGGGGGACCCAGTACTTC.

V is TRBV5-1 and J is TRBJ2-3; D is uncertain. CDR3 length: 16 amino acids. V dropped 3 bases and J dropped 2 bases, with 16 bases sitting between them. CDR1 is SGHRS and CDR2 is YFSETQ in the germline V gene. This CDR3 is CASSSGRRFYTDTQYF. CDR3 in DNA: TGCGCCAGCAGCTCAGGTCGCAGGTTTTACACAGATACGCAGTATTTT. Together with reference TRBV5-1 and TRBJ2-3, the CDR3 gives the full variable domain: KAGVTQTPRYLIKTRGQQVTLSCSPISGHRSVSWYQQTPGQGLQFLFEYFSETQRNKGNFPGRFSGRQFSNSRSEMNVSTLELGDSALYLCASSSGRRFYTDTQYFGPGTRLTVL.